This T cell receptor beta chain was sequenced during a study of blood T cell dynamics during melanoma immunotherapy. As to time point: pre-treatment baseline. Trimming took 4 bases from V and 0 from J, leaving 7 bases between them. CDR1 and CDR2 (germline): MRHNA, SNTAGT. The CDR3 covers 14 residues. Libraries were prepared by immunoSEQ multiplex PCR; TCRdb keeps only in-frame clonotypes and omits some of them. This sample carries over 10,000 clones, about 81% of them seen once, and the ten largest clones take about 9.4%. The clonotype was recovered from a human donor with melanoma. The material sequenced was blood, taken from a patient treated with checkpoint blockade. The chain couples TRBV6-4 to TRBJ2-1, with D perhaps matching TRBD2 (6 bases). CDR3 bases: TGTGCCAGCAGTGTCGGGAGCTCCTACAATGAGCAGTTCTTC. This translates into CASSVGSSYNEQFF.